This entry features one T cell receptor (beta chain) sequence. Its specificity is not known. The study sequenced cultured CD4+ T cell DNA using the Oncomine TCR Beta short-read assay. MiXCR, run by TCRdb on the PCR reads, gives a single entry per CDR3 protein. The data show approximately 17,000 distinct CDR3 sequences, 31% seen once. Specified treatment: roughly 10-day PBMC culture with coronavirus spike peptide pools or control peptides (ViraFEST assay). ViraFEST grew antigen-specific T cells using peptide pools, then sequenced TCRs. The data belong to a study of vaccination and CD4 T cells after COVID-19. Overall study: A median of around 110 days (range 35 to 161) separated diagnosis from post-COVID sampling. SARS-CoV-2, HCoV-NL63, HCoV-OC43 and HCoV-229E supplied the overlapping spike peptides used to stimulate cells. Whole-study findings and limits: Median SARS-CoV-2-reactive clonotype numbers went from about 20 to 38; this increase was not significant.

CDR3 length: 12 amino acids. V was shortened by 2 bases and J by 1 base, with 2 bases between the two germline ends. Germline V gives CDR1 KGHSH, CDR2 LQKENI. Sequencing was done on a sample of cultured CD4+ T cells from blood. The source of this sequence is a human donor with COVID-19. The V gene is TRBV18, the J gene TRBJ1-1; no firm D call. The CDR3 sequence is CASSPANTEAFF. The CDR3 DNA sequence: TGTGCCAGCTCACCAGCGAACACTGAAGCTTTCTTT.